A selection of T cell receptor beta chains follows, all from one sample in a study of Ad26.COV2.S vaccination and SARS-CoV-2 variants. Data came from immunoSEQ multiplex PCR; TCRdb stores just in-frame clones and leaves some out. Seen here are over 450,000 clones, about 89% observed once, and the top ten hold around 1.8%. The specimen comprised peripheral blood, sampled in a trial of Ad26.COV2.S vaccine versus placebo. These receptors were obtained from a person aged 18-65 years who received the Ad26.COV2.S COVID-19 vaccine or a placebo. Each CDR3 is given with its conserved first and last residue. A D gene is named only where the DNA matches it firmly. Clone size is given for some rows only: seen once, a few or many times, or a class if the clone is expanded.

CDR3aa: CASSLFSSYEQYF
CDR3nt: TGTGCCAGCAGCTTGTTTTCGTCCTACGAGCAGTACTTC
v_gene: TRBV5-5
j_gene: TRBJ2-7
d_gene: NA
abundance: NA

CDR3aa: CSVATRGPDYEQYF
CDR3nt: TGCAGCGTTGCAACACGCGGGCCCGACTACGAGCAGTACTTC
v_gene: TRBV29-1
j_gene: TRBJ2-7
d_gene: NA
abundance: once

CDR3aa: CASRPGHSMNTEAFF
CDR3nt: TGCGCCAGCAGGCCGGGACACTCTATGAACACTGAAGCTTTCTTT
v_gene: TRBV5-1
j_gene: TRBJ1-1
d_gene: NA
abundance: NA

CDR3aa: CASSHPGLAGTPPYYEQYF
CDR3nt: TGTGCCAGCAGTCATCCGGGACTAGCGGGGACCCCCCCCTACTACGAGCAGTACTTC
v_gene: TRBV27
j_gene: TRBJ2-7
d_gene: TRBD2
abundance: once

CDR3aa: CASSLGTTGGSGYTF
CDR3nt: TGTGCCAGCAGCTTAGGGACAACAGGGGGGAGCGGCTACACCTTC
v_gene: TRBV7-2
j_gene: TRBJ1-2
d_gene: TRBD1
abundance: NA

CDR3aa: CASSYRAFNEQFF
CDR3nt: TGTGCCAGCAGTTACAGGGCTTTTAATGAGCAGTTCTTC
v_gene: TRBV2
j_gene: TRBJ2-1
d_gene: NA
abundance: once

CDR3aa: CASSWRKDQPQHF
CDR3nt: TGTGCCAGCAGTTGGCGGAAAGATCAGCCCCAGCATTTT
v_gene: TRBV6-5
j_gene: TRBJ1-5
d_gene: NA
abundance: NA

CDR3aa: CASSRSNTPGLHNEQFF
CDR3nt: TGTGCTAGCAGCCGGTCCAACACCCCGGGACTTCACAATGAGCAGTTCTTC
v_gene: TRBV7-7
j_gene: TRBJ2-1
d_gene: NA
abundance: once

CDR3aa: CASSPNGHQPQHF
CDR3nt: TGTGCCAGCAGCCCCAATGGGCATCAGCCCCAGCATTTT
v_gene: TRBV6-2/TRBV6-3
j_gene: TRBJ1-5
d_gene: NA
abundance: NA

CDR3aa: CASSQEAGVYGYTF
CDR3nt: TGTGCCAGCAGCCAAGAGGCGGGGGTCTATGGCTACACCTTC
v_gene: TRBV3-1/TRBV3-2
j_gene: TRBJ1-2
d_gene: NA
abundance: few

CDR3aa: CASSQTGVINQPQHF
CDR3nt: TGTGCCAGCAGCCAAACAGGGGTGATCAATCAGCCCCAGCATTTT
v_gene: TRBV3-1/TRBV3-2
j_gene: TRBJ1-5
d_gene: TRBD1
abundance: few

CDR3aa: CASSWDRGSSYNSPLHF
CDR3nt: TGTGCCAGCAGTTGGGACAGGGGGAGCTCCTATAATTCACCCCTCCACTTT
v_gene: TRBV2
j_gene: TRBJ1-6
d_gene: TRBD1
abundance: NA

CDR3aa: CASSQGSFGKNIQYF
CDR3nt: TGCGCCAGCAGCCAGGGAAGTTTCGGCAAAAACATTCAGTACTTC
v_gene: TRBV4-3
j_gene: TRBJ2-4
d_gene: NA
abundance: NA

CDR3aa: CASRQKKNTGELFF
CDR3nt: TGTGCCAGCAGACAGAAAAAGAACACCGGGGAGCTGTTTTTT
v_gene: TRBV6-5
j_gene: TRBJ2-2
d_gene: NA
abundance: few

CDR3aa: CASSLGTENTEAFF
CDR3nt: TGTGCCAGCAGCCTCGGGACAGAGAACACTGAAGCTTTCTTT
v_gene: TRBV7-9
j_gene: TRBJ1-1
d_gene: TRBD1
abundance: NA